This T cell receptor beta chain stems from a study of technical replicates of blood from a few donors. From germline, CDR1 is SGHRS and CDR2 YFSETQ. Deletions cut 0 bases from V and 1 base from J, with 13 bases between. The CDR3 runs 17 residues. TCRdb keeps only in-frame clones here, not all; method: immunoSEQ multiplex PCR. Here the sample spans fewer than 90,000 clones, roughly 93% being singletons. Sequences were obtained from T cells isolated from PBMCs. This sequence originates from a human donor in good health. The chain combines TRBV5-1 with TRBJ2-2, with D uncertain. CDR3 amino acids: CASSLEPLRMNTGELFF. CDR3 DNA sequence: TGCGCCAGCAGCTTGGAACCATTGAGGATGAACACCGGGGAGCTGTTTTTT. The full variable domain, rest sourced from reference TRBV5-1 and TRBJ2-2, is KAGVTQTPRYLIKTRGQQVTLSCSPISGHRSVSWYQQTPGQGLQFLFEYFSETQRNKGNFPGRFSGRQFSNSRSEMNVSTLELGDSALYLCASSLEPLRMNTGELFFGEGSRLTVL.